One TCR beta chain is described in this entry. The target of this receptor is not known. Base qualities are not recorded, but no much larger clone differs from it by a single base. This entry is derived from a study of T cell responses to AZD1222 COVID-19 vaccine (dated by TCRdb to about 2021). Notes on the research overall: AZD1222 recipients with second doses at about 4 weeks or about 12 weeks were pooled, because spike-specific TCR depth and breadth did not differ between schedules. TCR sequencing was performed for about 250 trial participants, of whom 200 to 220 were given two doses of AZD1222 and roughly 25 were given two doses of MenACWY control vaccine. Enrollment into the trials was organized by age into subgroups of 18-55, 56-69 and 70-plus years, and those subgroups contained about 160, 30 and 59 TCR-sequenced participants, respectively.

Inclusive of the bounding cysteine and phenylalanine, the CDR3 is 14 residues long. The sequence is cut down to CDR3 DNA, 42 bases in frame from base 1. CDR1 and CDR2 are drawn from the germline V gene: SNHLY, FYNNEI. Trimming removed 1 base from V and 2 bases from J, leaving 7 bases between the germline ends. The time point label of this sample denotes: baseline before first vaccination. Samples from vaccinated people were obtained from the UK trials COV001 and COV002, which included a single-blind randomized controlled phase 2/3 trial of AZD1222 (ChAdOx1 nCoV-19) in healthy adults. For TCRbeta chain sequencing, PBMC samples from trial participants were taken at day 0 and at day 28 after the second dose. Points the paper makes about the study in general: Participants were mostly white British and included more females than males, and it was suggested by the authors that clonal diversity may have been underestimated. In the small 56-69-year group, the increase in depth fell short of significance, most likely because of low power. Conclusions about previously exposed vaccinees were limited because only six AZD1222 recipients were SARS-CoV-2 seropositive at baseline. Nearly half of unique spike-specific TCRs reportedly recognized epitopes outside regions mutated in the B.1.351 and B.1.1.7 variants. The vaccine-associated CD4 TCRs covered the entire spike protein, and the dominant responses fell in regions 160-218 and 743-854. After two AZD1222 doses, spike-specific TCR breadth and depth were significantly higher than at day 0 and than in MenACWY recipients. Because no day 14 peak-response samples were available, the repertoires could be characterized only after the peak T cell response.

The CDR3 regions of human TCRbeta chains were analyzed by immunosequencing. In the paper's pipeline: Repertoire TCRs were checked for matches against a reference library of SARS-CoV-2-specific TCRs that had been generated using the MIRA antigen-specificity platform. Breadth was defined as the fraction of unique TCRs that were SARS-CoV-2-associated, and depth was defined as the fraction of total T cells that were SARS-CoV-2-associated. Using the MIRA data, every spike-specific TCR was mapped to the spike region that the TCR reacted to and assigned to either a CD4 or a CD8 class. Log10-transformed breadth and depth values were compared by one-way ANOVA with Sidak's multiple comparisons tests. The source is immuneACCESS, and TCRdb retained only in-frame sequences with V and J called. Part of the clones is not carried over; for the studies checked, unresolved V genes explain less than half of this, and the remainder is unexplained. Clone size and the V and J calls come from that table; the DNA yielded D and trimming. For this sample the table gives over 95,000 clones, of which roughly 92% were detected only once. Clones ranked in the top ten supply approximately 4.8% of the sample.

The chain couples TRBV2 to TRBJ2-3, with the D gene not confidently named. The TCR was taken from an adult in good health. The starting material was peripheral blood, obtained on day 0 of AZD1222 vaccination. The CDR3 amino acid sequence is: CASSEDTYTDTQYF. The nucleotide sequence is TGTGCCAGCAGTGAAGACACCTACACAGATACGCAGTATTTT.